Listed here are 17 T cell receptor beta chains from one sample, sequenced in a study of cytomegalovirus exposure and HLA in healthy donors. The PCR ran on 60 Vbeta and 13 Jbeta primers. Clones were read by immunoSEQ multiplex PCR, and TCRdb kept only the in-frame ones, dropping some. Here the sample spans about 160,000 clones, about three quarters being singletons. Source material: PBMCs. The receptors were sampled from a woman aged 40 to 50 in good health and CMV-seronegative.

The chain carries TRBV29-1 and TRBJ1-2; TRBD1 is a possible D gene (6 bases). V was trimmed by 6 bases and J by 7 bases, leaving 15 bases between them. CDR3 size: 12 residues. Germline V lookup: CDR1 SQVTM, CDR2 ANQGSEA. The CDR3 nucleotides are TGCAGCGTGCCACACAGGGAAGGTGGCTACACCTTC. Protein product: CSVPHREGGYTF.

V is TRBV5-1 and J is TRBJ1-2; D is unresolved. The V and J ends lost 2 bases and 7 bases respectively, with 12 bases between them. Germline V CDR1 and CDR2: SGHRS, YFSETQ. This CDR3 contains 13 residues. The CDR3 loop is CASSFGEQRGYTF. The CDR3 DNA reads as TGCGCCAGCAGCTTCGGCGAGCAGCGTGGCTACACCTTC. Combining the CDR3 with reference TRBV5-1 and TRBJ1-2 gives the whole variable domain KAGVTQTPRYLIKTRGQQVTLSCSPISGHRSVSWYQQTPGQGLQFLFEYFSETQRNKGNFPGRFSGRQFSNSRSEMNVSTLELGDSALYLCASSFGEQRGYTFGSGTRLTVV.

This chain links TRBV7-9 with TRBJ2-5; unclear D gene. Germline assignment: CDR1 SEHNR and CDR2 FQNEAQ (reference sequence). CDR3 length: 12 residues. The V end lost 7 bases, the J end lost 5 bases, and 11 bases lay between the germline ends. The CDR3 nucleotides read TGTGCCAGCACCTCTGAGGCGGAGACCCAGTACTTC. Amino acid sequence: CASTSEAETQYF. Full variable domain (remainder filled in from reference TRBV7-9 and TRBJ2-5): DTGVSQNPRHKITKRGQNVTFRCDPISEHNRLYWYRQTLGQGPEFLTYFQNEAQLEKSRLLSDRFSAERPKGSFSTLEIQRTEQGDSAMYLCASTSEAETQYFGPGTRLLVL.

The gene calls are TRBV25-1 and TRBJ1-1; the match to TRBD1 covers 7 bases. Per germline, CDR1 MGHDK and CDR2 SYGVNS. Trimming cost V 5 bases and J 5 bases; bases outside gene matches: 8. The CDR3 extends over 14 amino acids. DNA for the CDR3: TGTGCCAGCAGTCCTACGACAGGGAGGACTGAAGCTTTCTTT. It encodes CASSPTTGRTEAFF.

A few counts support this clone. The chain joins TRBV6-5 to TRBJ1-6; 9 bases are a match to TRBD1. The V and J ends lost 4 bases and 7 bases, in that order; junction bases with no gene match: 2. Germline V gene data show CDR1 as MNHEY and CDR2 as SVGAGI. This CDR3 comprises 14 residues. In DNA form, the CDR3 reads TGTGCCAGCAGTTTCGGGACAGGGAATTCACCCCTCCACTTT. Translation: CASSFGTGNSPLHF.

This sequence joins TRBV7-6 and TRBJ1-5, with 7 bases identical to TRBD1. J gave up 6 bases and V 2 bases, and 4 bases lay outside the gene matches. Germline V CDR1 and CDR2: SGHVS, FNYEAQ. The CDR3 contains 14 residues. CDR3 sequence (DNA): TGTGCCAGCAGCTTAAATAGGGGGCCTCAGCCCCAGCATTTT. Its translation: CASSLNRGPQPQHF.

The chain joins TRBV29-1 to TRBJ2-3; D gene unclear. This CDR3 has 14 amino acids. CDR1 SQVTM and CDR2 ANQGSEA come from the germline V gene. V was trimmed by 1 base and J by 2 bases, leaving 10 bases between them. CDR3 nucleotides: TGCAGCGTTGAAGCCAGGCCCGTCACAGATACGCAGTATTTT. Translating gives CSVEARPVTDTQYF.

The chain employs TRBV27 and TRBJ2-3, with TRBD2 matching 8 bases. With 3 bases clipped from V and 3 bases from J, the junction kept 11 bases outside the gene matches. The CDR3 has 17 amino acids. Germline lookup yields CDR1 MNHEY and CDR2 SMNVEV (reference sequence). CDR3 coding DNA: TGTGCCAGCAGTTTCGGGGGGGGACCTCTATCAACAGATACGCAGTATTTT. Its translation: CASSFGGGPLSTDTQYF.

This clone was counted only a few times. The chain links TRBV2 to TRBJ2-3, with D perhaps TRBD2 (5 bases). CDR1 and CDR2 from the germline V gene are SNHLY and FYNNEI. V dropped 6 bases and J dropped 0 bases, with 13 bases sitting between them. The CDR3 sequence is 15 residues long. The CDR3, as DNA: TGTGCCAGCAGGGTGAGCGGCATCAGCACAGATACGCAGTATTTT. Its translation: CASRVSGISTDTQYF. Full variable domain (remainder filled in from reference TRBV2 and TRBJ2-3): EPEVTQTPSHQVTQMGQEVILRCVPISNHLYFYWYRQILGQKVEFLVSFYNNEISEKSEIFDDQFSVERPDGSNFTLKIRSTKLEDSAMYFCASRVSGISTDTQYFGPGTRLTVL.

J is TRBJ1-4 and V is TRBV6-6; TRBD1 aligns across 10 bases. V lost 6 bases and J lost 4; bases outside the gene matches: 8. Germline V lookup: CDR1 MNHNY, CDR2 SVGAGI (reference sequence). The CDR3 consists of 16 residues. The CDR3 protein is CASSRQGAHSNEKLFF. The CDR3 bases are TGTGCCAGCAGCAGACAGGGGGCGCACAGTAATGAAAAACTGTTTTTT.

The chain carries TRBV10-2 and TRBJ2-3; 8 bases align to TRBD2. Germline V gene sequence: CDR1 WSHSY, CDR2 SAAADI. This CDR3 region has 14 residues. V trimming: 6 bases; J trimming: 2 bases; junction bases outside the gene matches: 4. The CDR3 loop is CASRERGNTDTQYF. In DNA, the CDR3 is TGCGCCAGCAGAGAGCGGGGGAACACAGATACGCAGTATTTT.

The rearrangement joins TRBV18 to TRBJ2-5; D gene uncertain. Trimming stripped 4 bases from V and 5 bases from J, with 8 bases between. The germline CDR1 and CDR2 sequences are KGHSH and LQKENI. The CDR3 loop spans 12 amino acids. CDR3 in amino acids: CASSRSRETQYF. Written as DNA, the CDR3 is TGTGCCAGCTCACGCTCCAGGGAGACCCAGTACTTC. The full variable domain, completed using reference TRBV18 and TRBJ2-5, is NAGVMQNPRHLVRRRGQEARLRCSPMKGHSHVYWYRQLPEEGLKFMVYLQKENIIDESGMPKERFSAEFPKEGPSILRIQQVVRGDSAAYFCASSRSRETQYFGPGTRLLVL.

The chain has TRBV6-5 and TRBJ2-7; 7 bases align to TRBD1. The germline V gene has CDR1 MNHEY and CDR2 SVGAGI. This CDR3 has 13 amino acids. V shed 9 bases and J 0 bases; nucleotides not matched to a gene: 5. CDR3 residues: CASRQGYSYEQYF. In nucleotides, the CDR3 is TGTGCCAGTAGACAGGGTTACTCCTACGAGCAGTACTTC.

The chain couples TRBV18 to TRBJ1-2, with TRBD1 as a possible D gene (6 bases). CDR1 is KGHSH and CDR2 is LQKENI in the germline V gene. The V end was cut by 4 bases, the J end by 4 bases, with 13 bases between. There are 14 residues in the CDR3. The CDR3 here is CASSRRTDGYGYTF. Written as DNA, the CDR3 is TGTGCCAGCTCACGTAGGACAGATGGCTATGGCTACACCTTC. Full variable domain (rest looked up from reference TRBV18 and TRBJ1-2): NAGVMQNPRHLVRRRGQEARLRCSPMKGHSHVYWYRQLPEEGLKFMVYLQKENIIDESGMPKERFSAEFPKEGPSILRIQQVVRGDSAAYFCASSRRTDGYGYTFGSGTRLTVV.

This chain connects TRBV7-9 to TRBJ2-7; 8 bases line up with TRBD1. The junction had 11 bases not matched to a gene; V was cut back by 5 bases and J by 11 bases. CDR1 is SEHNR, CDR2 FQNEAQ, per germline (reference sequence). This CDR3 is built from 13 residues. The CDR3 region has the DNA TGTGCCAGCAGCCGCGGTGGACAGGGCAGAGAGTACTTC. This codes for CASSRGGQGREYF.

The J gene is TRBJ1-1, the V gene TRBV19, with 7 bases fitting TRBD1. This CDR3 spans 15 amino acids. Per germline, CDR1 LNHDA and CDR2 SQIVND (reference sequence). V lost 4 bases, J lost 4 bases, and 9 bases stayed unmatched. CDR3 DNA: TGTGCCAGTAGTAGAGAGCAGGGGGTCGGCACTGAAGCTTTCTTT. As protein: CASSREQGVGTEAFF.

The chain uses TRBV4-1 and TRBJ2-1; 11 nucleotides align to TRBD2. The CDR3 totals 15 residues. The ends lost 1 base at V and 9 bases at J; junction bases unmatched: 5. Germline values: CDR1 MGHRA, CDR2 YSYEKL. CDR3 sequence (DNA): TGCGCCAGCAGCCAAGTGACTAGCGGGGTCCGTGAGCAGTTCTTC. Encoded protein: CASSQVTSGVREQFF.